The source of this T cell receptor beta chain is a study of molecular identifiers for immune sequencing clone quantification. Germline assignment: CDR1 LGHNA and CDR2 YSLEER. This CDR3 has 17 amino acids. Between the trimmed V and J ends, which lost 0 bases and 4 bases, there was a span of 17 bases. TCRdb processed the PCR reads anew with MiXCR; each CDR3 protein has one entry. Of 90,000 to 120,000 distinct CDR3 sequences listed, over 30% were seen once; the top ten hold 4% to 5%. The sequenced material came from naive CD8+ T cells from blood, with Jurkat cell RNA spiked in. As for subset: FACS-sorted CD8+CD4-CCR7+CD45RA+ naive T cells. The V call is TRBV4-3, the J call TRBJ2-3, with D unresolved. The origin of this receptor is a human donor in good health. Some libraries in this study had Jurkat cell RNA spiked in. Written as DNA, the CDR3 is TGCGCCAGCAGCCAAGATAGTACGGCGGCACGCGCAGATACGCAGTATTTT. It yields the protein CASSQDSTAARADTQYF.